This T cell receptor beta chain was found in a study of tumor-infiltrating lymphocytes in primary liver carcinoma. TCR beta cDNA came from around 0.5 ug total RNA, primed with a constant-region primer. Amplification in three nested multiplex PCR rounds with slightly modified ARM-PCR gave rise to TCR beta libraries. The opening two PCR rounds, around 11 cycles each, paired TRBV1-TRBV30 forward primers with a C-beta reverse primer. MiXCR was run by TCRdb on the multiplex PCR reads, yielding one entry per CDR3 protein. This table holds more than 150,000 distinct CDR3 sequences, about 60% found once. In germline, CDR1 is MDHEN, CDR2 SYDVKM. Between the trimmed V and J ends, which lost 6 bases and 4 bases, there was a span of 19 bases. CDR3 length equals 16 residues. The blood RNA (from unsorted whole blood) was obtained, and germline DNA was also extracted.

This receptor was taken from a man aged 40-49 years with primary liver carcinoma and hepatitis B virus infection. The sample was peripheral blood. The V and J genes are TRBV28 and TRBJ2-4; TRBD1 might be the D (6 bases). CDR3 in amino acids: CASRNYEGRGKNIQYF. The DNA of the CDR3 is TGTGCCAGCAGAAACTACGAGGGTAGGGGGAAAAACATTCAGTACTTC.